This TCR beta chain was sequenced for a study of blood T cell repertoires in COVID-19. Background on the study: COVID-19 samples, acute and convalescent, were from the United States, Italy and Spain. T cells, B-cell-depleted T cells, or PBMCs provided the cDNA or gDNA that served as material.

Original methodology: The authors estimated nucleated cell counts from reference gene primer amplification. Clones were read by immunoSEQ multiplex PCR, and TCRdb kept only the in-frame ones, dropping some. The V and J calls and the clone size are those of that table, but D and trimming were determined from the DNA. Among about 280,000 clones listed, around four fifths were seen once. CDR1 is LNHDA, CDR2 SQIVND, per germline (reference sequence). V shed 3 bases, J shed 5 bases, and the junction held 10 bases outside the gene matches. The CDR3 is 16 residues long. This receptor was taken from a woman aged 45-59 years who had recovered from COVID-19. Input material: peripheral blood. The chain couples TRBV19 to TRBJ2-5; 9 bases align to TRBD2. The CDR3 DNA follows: TGTGCCAGTAGTATTAAAACTAGCGGGCGGGGGGAGACCCAGTACTTC. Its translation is CASSIKTSGRGETQYF.